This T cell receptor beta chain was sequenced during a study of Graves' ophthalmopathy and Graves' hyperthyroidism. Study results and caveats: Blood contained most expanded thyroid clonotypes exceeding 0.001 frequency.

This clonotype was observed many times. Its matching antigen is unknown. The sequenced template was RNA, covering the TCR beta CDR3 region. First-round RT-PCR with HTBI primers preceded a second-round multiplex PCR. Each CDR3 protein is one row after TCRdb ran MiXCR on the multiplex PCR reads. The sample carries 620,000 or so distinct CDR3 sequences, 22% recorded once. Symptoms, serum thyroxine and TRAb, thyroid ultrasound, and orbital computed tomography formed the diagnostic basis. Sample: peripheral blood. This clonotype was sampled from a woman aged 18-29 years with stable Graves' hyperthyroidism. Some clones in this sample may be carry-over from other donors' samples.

Here the CDR3 reads CASSSGQGHHYGYTF. The CDR3 DNA is TGTGCCAGCAGTTCCGGACAGGGGCACCACTATGGCTACACCTTC. The chain combines TRBV12-3 or TRBV12-4 with TRBJ1-2; 9 bases map to TRBD1. The V segment lost 4 bases and the J segment 3 bases; nucleotides outside the gene matches: 6. The CDR3 extends over 15 amino acids.